The present TCR beta chain was sequenced within a study of T cells in localized non-small cell lung cancer. CDR3 length: 13 residues. The V gene's germline CDR1 is GTSNPN and CDR2 SVGIG (reference sequence). Trimming cost V 2 bases and J 4 bases, with 12 bases left between them. Study-wide points: Among the tissues sampled, uninvolved adjacent lung had the highest T cell clonality, above tumor.

The table lists this clone with a count of one. Its antigen is undetermined. Libraries were prepared by immunoSEQ multiplex PCR; TCRdb keeps only in-frame clonotypes and omits some of them. The repertoire includes about 33,000 clones, approximately 90% of them detected once, and less than 20% sits in the top ten. The sequence was collected from a man aged 35-75 years with stage III lung adenocarcinoma. The V call is TRBV30, the J call TRBJ2-7, with D unresolved. The sequencing here drew on peripheral blood mononuclear cells, taken before any cancer treatment. The CDR3 DNA reads as TGTGCCTGGAGTCCCCAACCGCGATACGAGCAGTACTTC. As protein: CAWSPQPRYEQYF.